These T cell receptor beta chains were read from a single sample in a study of blood T cell repertoires in COVID-19. The table came from immunoSEQ multiplex PCR; TCRdb's copy has only in-frame clones and leaves some out. The data show 250,000 to 300,000 clones, approximately 86% seen once. Sequencing was performed on peripheral blood. Receptors originate from a woman between 65 and 79 years old with COVID-19, enrolled during active disease. CDR3s include the opening cysteine and the closing phenylalanine or tryptophan. A D gene is named only where the DNA matches it firmly. The size field is filled for only some rows; it gives once, few, many or a size class.

j_call | clone_size | v_call | d_call | cdr3_length | cdr3_aa | cdr3_nt
TRBJ1-4 | - | TRBV7-2 | TRBD1 | 18 | CASSLLRSPGQVSEKLFF | TGTGCCAGCAGCTTACTCCGCTCCCCGGGACAGGTATCCGAAAAACTGTTTTTT
TRBJ1-2 | - | TRBV5-1 | - | 11 | CASTSGYGYTF | TGCGCCAGCACTTCGGGGTATGGCTACACCTTC
TRBJ2-7 | once | TRBV3-1/TRBV3-2 | - | 14 | CASSPSQGNYEQYF | TGTGCCAGCAGCCCTTCTCAGGGGAACTACGAGCAGTACTTC
TRBJ1-5 | few | TRBV30 | - | 14 | CAWSPDQGNQPQHF | TGTGCCTGGAGTCCCGACCAGGGAAATCAGCCCCAGCATTTT
TRBJ2-3 | - | TRBV7-2 | TRBD1 | 14 | CASSLQGAEDTQYF | TGTGCCAGCAGCTTACAGGGGGCTGAAGATACGCAGTATTTT
TRBJ1-1 | - | TRBV18 | - | 13 | CASSPGGILGAFF | TGTGCCAGCTCACCGGGCGGGATCTTAGGGGCTTTCTTT
TRBJ1-3 | - | TRBV5-1 | - | 15 | CASSLDRAAGNTIYF | TGCGCCAGCAGCTTGGACAGAGCTGCTGGAAACACCATATATTTT
TRBJ2-5 | - | TRBV4-2 | TRBD1 | 15 | CASSQTGTAQETQYF | TGTGCCAGCAGCCAGACCGGGACAGCACAAGAGACCCAGTACTTC
TRBJ1-2 | - | TRBV7-2 | TRBD1 | 15 | CASSPSDRGGYGYTF | TGTGCCAGCAGCCCCTCGGACAGGGGCGGATATGGCTACACCTTC
TRBJ1-3 | - | TRBV30 | - | 13 | CARAQGPGNTIYF | TGTGCCCGGGCACAGGGACCTGGAAACACCATATATTTT
TRBJ1-5 | once | TRBV7-9 | TRBD1 | 15 | CASSLDRGREQPQHF | TGTGCCAGCAGCCTGGACAGGGGGCGAGAGCAGCCCCAGCATTTT
TRBJ2-7 | - | TRBV5-1 | TRBD1 | 13 | CASRQTGVEEQYF | TGCGCCAGCAGGCAGACAGGGGTGGAGGAGCAGTACTTC
TRBJ2-2 | - | TRBV30 | - | 13 | CAWSVQGAGELFF | TGTGCCTGGAGTGTACAAGGGGCCGGGGAGCTGTTTTTT
TRBJ1-5 | - | TRBV7-2 | - | 14 | CASSFGLPGQPQHF | TGTGCCAGCAGCTTCGGCCTACCAGGTCAGCCCCAGCATTTT
TRBJ1-5 | once | TRBV19 | TRBD1 | 15 | CASNRGGQGNQPQHF | TGTGCCAGTAATAGAGGGGGACAGGGGAATCAGCCCCAGCATTTT
TRBJ1-4 | - | TRBV11-2 | TRBD1 | 14 | CASSHPQGDEKLFF | TGTGCCAGCAGCCACCCCCAGGGGGATGAAAAACTGTTTTTT
TRBJ2-7 | - | TRBV5-8 | TRBD2 | 16 | CASSLVGSGGPYEQYF | TGTGCCAGCAGCTTGGTCGGTAGCGGGGGCCCCTACGAGCAGTACTTC
TRBJ2-5 | - | TRBV29-1 | TRBD2 | 15 | CSVDGTTGGGETQYF | TGCAGCGTTGACGGAACCACCGGGGGGGGAGAGACCCAGTACTTC
TRBJ2-3 | - | TRBV20-1 | - | 10 | CSASADTQYF | TGCAGTGCTAGCGCAGATACGCAGTATTTT
TRBJ2-7 | - | TRBV5-6 | TRBD1 | 14 | CASSWTGGSGEQYF | TGTGCCAGCAGCTGGACAGGGGGCTCGGGCGAGCAGTACTTC
TRBJ1-2 | - | TRBV19 | - | 14 | CASSLGKNNYGYTF | TGTGCCAGTAGTCTCGGGAAGAATAACTATGGCTACACCTTC
TRBJ1-1 | few | TRBV2 | - | 14 | CASSEARGRTISFF | TGTGCCAGCAGTGAAGCGCGTGGCCGGACAATATCTTTCTTT
TRBJ2-1 | - | TRBV6-6 | TRBD2 | 15 | CASSNLAGGSNEQFF | TGTGCCAGCAGTAACCTAGCGGGGGGCTCTAATGAGCAGTTCTTC
TRBJ2-5 | - | TRBV9 | TRBD2 | 16 | CASSVGLAGAQETQYF | TGTGCCAGCAGCGTAGGGTTAGCGGGGGCTCAAGAGACCCAGTACTTC
TRBJ1-2 | - | TRBV28 | TRBD1 | 14 | CASRNPGGGYGYTF | TGTGCCAGCAGAAATCCAGGGGGTGGTTATGGCTACACCTTC
TRBJ1-2 | - | TRBV24-1 | TRBD1 | 14 | CATSEDREVVGYTF | TGTGCCACCAGTGAGGACAGGGAGGTAGTTGGCTACACCTTC
TRBJ2-2 | - | TRBV7-9 | - | 16 | CASSYTLGLGAGELFF | TGTGCCAGCAGCTACACCCTCGGACTGGGCGCCGGGGAGCTGTTTTTT
TRBJ2-7 | - | TRBV3-1/TRBV3-2 | - | 16 | CASSQGTRDWLYEQYF | TGTGCCAGCAGCCAAGGGACCCGGGACTGGCTCTACGAGCAGTACTTC
TRBJ1-1 | - | TRBV7-2 | - | 14 | CASSLSPVNTEAFF | TGTGCCAGCAGCTTATCTCCGGTGAACACTGAAGCTTTCTTT
TRBJ1-5 | - | TRBV2 | TRBD1 | 14 | CASSRDRDPQPQHF | TGTGCCAGCAGCCGGGACAGGGACCCTCAGCCCCAGCATTTT
TRBJ1-1 | few | TRBV7-2 | - | 14 | CASSLMSMNTEAFF | TGTGCCAGCAGCTTGATGAGCATGAACACTGAAGCTTTCTTT
TRBJ2-5 | - | TRBV28 | - | 15 | CASSLLVAKGETQYF | TGTGCCAGCAGTTTATTGGTAGCGAAGGGAGAGACCCAGTACTTC
TRBJ1-2 | - | TRBV20-1 | - | 11 | CSATQNYGYTF | TGCAGTGCTACCCAGAACTATGGCTACACCTTC
TRBJ2-7 | - | TRBV4-1 | - | 13 | CASSQPGSHEQYF | TGCGCCAGCAGCCAACCGGGGTCCCACGAGCAGTACTTC
TRBJ2-7 | - | TRBV9 | - | 15 | CASSVGPTSSYEQYF | TGTGCCAGCAGTGTGGGACCGACTAGCTCCTACGAGCAGTACTTC
TRBJ2-1 | - | TRBV3-1/TRBV3-2 | TRBD2 | 15 | CASSQVRGGYNEQFF | TGTGCCAGCAGCCAAGTCCGGGGGGGTTACAATGAGCAGTTCTTC
TRBJ1-1 | - | TRBV6-5 | - | 14 | CASSPLVTDSEAFF | TGTGCCAGCAGTCCATTGGTAACGGACAGTGAAGCTTTCTTT
TRBJ2-1 | - | TRBV12-5 | TRBD2 | 19 | CASGGQGLAGGSSYNEQFF | TGTGCTAGTGGTGGGCAGGGACTAGCGGGGGGAAGCTCCTACAATGAGCAGTTCTTC
TRBJ2-3 | once | TRBV7-9 | - | 15 | CASSLKGSNTDTQYF | TGTGCCAGCAGCTTAAAAGGGAGTAACACAGATACGCAGTATTTT
TRBJ1-1 | many | TRBV7-8 | - | 15 | CASSKIPSTYTEAFF | TGTGCCAGCAGCAAAATCCCTTCTACCTACACTGAAGCTTTCTTT
TRBJ2-1 | - | TRBV27 | TRBD2 | 19 | CASRHRLAGVGTPYNEQFF | TGTGCCAGCAGGCACCGTCTAGCGGGGGTCGGAACCCCCTACAATGAGCAGTTCTTC
TRBJ1-3 | - | TRBV28 | - | 16 | CASLGGAPSSGNTIYF | TGTGCCAGCCTCGGGGGGGCCCCGAGCTCTGGAAACACCATATATTTT
TRBJ1-1 | - | TRBV7-2 | TRBD1 | 15 | CASSPRTGLNTEAFF | TGTGCCAGCAGCCCACGGACAGGACTGAACACTGAAGCTTTCTTT
TRBJ1-1 | - | TRBV5-6 | TRBD1 | 15 | CASSTWTGRHTEAFF | TGTGCCAGCAGCACGTGGACAGGGCGGCACACTGAAGCTTTCTTT
TRBJ2-7 | - | TRBV12-3/TRBV12-4 | - | 13 | CASRTGTTYEQYF | TGTGCCAGCAGGACCGGGACAACCTACGAGCAGTACTTC
TRBJ1-5 | - | TRBV12-5 | - | 14 | CASGLWQGGQPQHF | TGTGCTAGTGGTTTGTGGCAGGGCGGTCAGCCCCAGCATTTT
TRBJ1-2 | - | TRBV12-3/TRBV12-4 | - | 13 | CASSLTDSYGYTF | TGTGCCAGCAGTTTGACTGACTCCTATGGCTACACCTTC
TRBJ1-5 | - | TRBV6-2/TRBV6-3 | - | 13 | CASSYFLNQPQHF | TGTGCCAGCAGTTACTTCTTAAATCAGCCCCAGCATTTT
TRBJ2-7 | once | TRBV6-6 | - | 15 | CASSYGRGASYEQYF | TGTGCCAGCAGTTACGGGCGGGGCGCCTCCTACGAGCAGTACTTC
TRBJ2-7 | - | TRBV10-2 | - | 13 | CASSDWRGGGQYF | TGCGCCAGCAGTGACTGGAGGGGGGGCGGGCAGTACTTC
TRBJ2-5 | - | TRBV29-1 | - | 16 | CSVATPPGRPQETQYF | TGCAGCGTTGCGACCCCCCCCGGCAGGCCCCAAGAGACCCAGTACTTC
TRBJ1-2 | - | TRBV5-1 | - | 17 | CASSLSSGKSGSYGYTF | TGCGCCAGCAGCTTATCGTCAGGGAAGTCAGGAAGCTATGGCTACACCTTC
TRBJ2-3 | - | TRBV27 | TRBD2 | 15 | CASSSRGGAPDTQYF | TGTGCCAGCAGTTCGCGCGGGGGGGCCCCCGATACGCAGTATTTT
TRBJ2-7 | few | TRBV28 | TRBD1 | 15 | CASSWGTGRTREQYF | TGTGCCAGCAGTTGGGGGACAGGGAGGACTAGAGAGCAGTACTTC
TRBJ2-7 | once | TRBV15 | TRBD1 | 14 | CATSRDRSSYEQYF | TGTGCCACCAGCAGGGACAGGTCGTCCTACGAGCAGTACTTC
TRBJ1-2 | - | TRBV30 | - | 15 | CAWSRLGGPFYGYTF | TGTGCCTGGAGTAGACTGGGGGGGCCGTTCTATGGCTACACCTTC
TRBJ2-2 | - | TRBV7-2 | TRBD2 | 18 | CASSLPKGRTSRTGELFF | TGTGCCAGCAGCTTACCCAAGGGGCGGACTAGCAGGACCGGGGAGCTGTTTTTT
TRBJ1-1 | - | TRBV2 | - | 15 | CASRIGQQLNTEAFF | TGTGCCAGCAGGATCGGACAGCAATTGAACACTGAAGCTTTCTTT